A single T cell receptor (beta chain) is shown here with its context. The target of this receptor is not known. No base quality values were provided; no much bigger clone lies one nucleotide off. The sample is drawn from a study of T cell responses to AZD1222 COVID-19 vaccine (dated by TCRdb to the early 2020s). Context from the whole study: TCR sequencing covered some 250 trial participants: about 210 given two doses of AZD1222 and 26 given two doses of MenACWY control vaccine. Trial participants were enrolled by age into 18-55, 56-69 and 70-plus year subgroups, with around 150, 28 and 57 TCR-sequenced participants respectively.

The CDR3 regions of human TCRbeta chains were subjected to immunosequencing. As for the original processing: Repertoire TCRs were checked for matches against a reference library of SARS-CoV-2-specific TCRs that had been generated using the MIRA antigen-specificity platform. Breadth was defined as the fraction of unique TCRs that were SARS-CoV-2-associated, and depth was defined as the fraction of total T cells that were SARS-CoV-2-associated. Using the MIRA data, each spike-specific TCR was assigned both to the spike region to which the TCR was reactive and to a CD4 or CD8 class. Log10-transformed breadth and depth values were compared by one-way ANOVA with Sidak's multiple comparisons tests. Imported from immuneACCESS, the table was reduced by TCRdb to in-frame sequences with V and J called. These copies leave out some clones; in studies compared against another copy, an unresolved V gene accounts for under half, and the cause of the remainder is not known. The V and J calls and the clone size are those of that table, but D and trimming were determined from the DNA. The sample includes approximately 210,000 clones, with approximately 91% observed a single time. The ten largest clonotypes hold 3% to 3.5% of the sample.

The CDR3, cysteine through phenylalanine, is 12 amino acids long. Left in the record is the CDR3 DNA by itself, 36 bases read in frame from the first base. V is shortened by 3 bases, J by 5 bases, and the region joining them spans 7 bases. The germline V gene specifies SNHLY as CDR1 and FYNNEI as CDR2. What the authors observed across the whole study: Nearly half of unique spike-specific TCRs reportedly recognized epitopes outside regions mutated in the B.1.351 and B.1.1.7 variants. Participants were mostly white British, with more females than males. The authors suggested clonal diversity may have been underestimated. Because no day 14 peak-response samples were available, repertoires were characterized only after the peak T cell response. The 56-69-year group was small, and its depth increase did not reach significance, likely because of low power. Vaccine-associated CD4 TCRs spanned the whole spike protein, with dominant responses in regions 160-218 and 743-854. After two AZD1222 doses, both the breadth and the depth of spike-specific TCRs were significantly higher than at day 0 and than in MenACWY recipients. Conclusions about previously exposed vaccinees are limited, since just five or six AZD1222 recipients were seropositive for SARS-CoV-2 at baseline.

Taken with the paper, the label for time point translates to: about 28 days (+/-7) after the second vaccine dose. Because spike-specific TCR depth and breadth did not differ between the two schedules, AZD1222 recipients who got a second dose at roughly 4 weeks were pooled with those who got a second dose at roughly 12 weeks. Samples from vaccinated people were obtained from the UK trials COV001 and COV002, which included a single-blind randomized controlled phase 2/3 trial of AZD1222 (ChAdOx1 nCoV-19) in healthy adults. Trial participant PBMC samples were collected at day 0 and day 28 after the second dose for TCRbeta chain sequencing.

Material: peripheral blood, obtained 28 days after the second AZD1222 dose. Rearrangement joined TRBV2 to TRBJ2-5, with the identity of the D gene unclear. The receptor was isolated from an adult who received the AZD1222 COVID-19 vaccine. The CDR3 is CASSELRETQYF. The DNA sequence is as follows: TGTGCCAGCAGTGAGCTGAGGGAGACCCAGTACTTC.